This T cell receptor (beta chain) stems from a study of CD8+CD57+ T cells in acquired aplastic anemia. Study-level background: When averaged, DNA from sorted CD4+ and CD8+ cells came to about 2.9 ug. Approximately 10 million reads were obtained on average for healthy donor CD4+ cells. Regarding the study as a whole: Twenty-nine sequences, all CD8+ CDR3, were shared between patients and controls. Controls and patients did not differ significantly in CD8+ Simpson's diversity.

In its sample, this clonotype was seen many times. The antigen remains unidentified. Germline-derived CDR1 and CDR2 are DFQATT and SNEGSKA (reference sequence). V lost 0 bases and J lost 4, with 11 bases in between. CDR3 length: 14 amino acids. CDR3 and TCR beta VDJ profiling relied on genomic DNA as the template. TCRdb re-called the reads through MiXCR, storing one row per CDR3 protein. This repertoire shows some 240,000 distinct CDR3 sequences, roughly 35% found once; its top ten account for 0.95% to 1.2%. Sequences were obtained from sorted CD4+, CD8+, or CD8+CD57+ T cells (not recorded which) from PBMCs. The sequence was obtained from a human donor in good health, serving as a control. The rearrangement uses TRBV20-1 and TRBJ2-3; D is possibly TRBD1 or TRBD2 (7 bases each). The CDR3 sequence is CSARDPGGADTQYF. The CDR3 nucleotides are TGCAGTGCTAGAGATCCAGGGGGGGCAGATACGCAGTATTTT.